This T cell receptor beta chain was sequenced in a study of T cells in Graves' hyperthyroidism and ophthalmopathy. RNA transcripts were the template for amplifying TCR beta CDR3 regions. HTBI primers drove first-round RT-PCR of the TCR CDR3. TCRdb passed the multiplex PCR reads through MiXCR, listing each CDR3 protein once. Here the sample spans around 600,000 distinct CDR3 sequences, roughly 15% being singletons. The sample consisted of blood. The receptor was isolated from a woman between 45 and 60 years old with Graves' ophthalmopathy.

The CDR3 DNA follows: TGCGCCAGCAGCCAAGATTCCGGGACTAGCTCCTACGAGCAGTACTTC. Its protein product is CASSQDSGTSSYEQYF. The chain couples TRBV4-3 to TRBJ2-7; 8 bases are a match to TRBD2. V was clipped by 0 bases and J by 0 bases; unmatched bases: 4. In germline, CDR1 is LGHNA, CDR2 YSLEER. This CDR3 has 16 amino acids.